Listed below are T cell receptor beta chains from one sample, sequenced in a study of blood T cell repertoires in COVID-19. The table came from immunoSEQ multiplex PCR; TCRdb's copy has only in-frame clones and leaves some out. The table has some 240,000 clones, 75% to 85% seen once. Sequencing was performed on peripheral blood. The receptors shown here come from a woman between 70 and 85 years old with COVID-19, enrolled during active disease. Both conserved end residues are part of each CDR3. Fields, in order: clone size, V gene, D gene, J gene, CDR3 protein, CDR3 DNA. D genes are given only for firm matches. Size is omitted from some rows. Given values are once, few, many or a class for expanded clones.

>NA|TRBV14|NA|TRBJ1-1
CASSQLGGARNTEAFF
TGTGCCAGCAGCCAATTAGGAGGGGCAAGGAATACTGAAGCTTTCTTT
>NA|TRBV6-5|NA|TRBJ2-3
CASSLSGGTDTQYF
TGTGCCAGCAGCCTCTCGGGGGGCACAGATACGCAGTATTTT
>NA|TRBV29-1|NA|TRBJ2-5
CSAKGGQETQYF
TGCAGCGCCAAAGGGGGCCAAGAGACCCAGTACTTC
>NA|TRBV5-1|TRBD1|TRBJ2-1
CASSRGTEHYNEQFF
TGCGCCAGCAGCCGTGGGACAGAGCACTACAATGAGCAGTTCTTC
>NA|TRBV9|TRBD2|TRBJ2-1
CASSVVLAGGPRRGNEQFF
TGTGCCAGCAGCGTAGTTCTAGCGGGGGGGCCGAGGAGAGGAAATGAGCAGTTCTTC
>NA|TRBV25-1|NA|TRBJ1-1
CASSELAVPLDTEAFF
TGTGCCAGCAGTGAATTGGCGGTACCATTGGACACTGAAGCTTTCTTT
>NA|TRBV11-3|TRBD2|TRBJ2-2
CASSEGLANTGELFF
TGTGCCAGCAGCGAGGGACTAGCGAACACCGGGGAGCTGTTTTTT
>NA|TRBV7-2|TRBD2|TRBJ2-3
CASSPVERGGLTNTQYF
TGTGCCAGCAGCCCCGTGGAGCGGGGGGGCCTTACAAACACGCAGTATTTT
>few|TRBV3-1/TRBV3-2|TRBD1|TRBJ2-2
CASSARDRLTGELFF
TGTGCCAGCAGCGCCCGGGACAGGCTCACCGGGGAGCTGTTTTTT
>NA|TRBV29-1|TRBD1|TRBJ2-1
CSGTVNYNEQFF
TGCAGTGGGACAGTCAACTACAATGAGCAGTTCTTC